These 18 T cell receptor beta chains were all obtained from the same sample, sequenced in a study of blood T cell repertoires in COVID-19. Generated by immunoSEQ multiplex PCR, the TCRdb table keeps only in-frame clones and is missing some. This table holds approximately 180,000 clones, 80% to 90% found once. Sequenced input: peripheral blood. The receptors originated from a man aged 60-69 years with acute or convalescent COVID-19.

The chain has TRBV9 and TRBJ2-1, with 11 bases matching TRBD2. CDR1 is SGDLS and CDR2 is YYNGEE in the germline V gene. The CDR3 loop spans 14 amino acids. V shed 4 bases and J 7 bases; nucleotides not matched to a gene: 4. CDR3 protein: CASSPSGRRNEQFF. In nucleotides, the CDR3 is TGTGCCAGCAGCCCTAGCGGGAGGCGGAATGAGCAGTTCTTC.

This sequence joins TRBV10-3 and TRBJ1-1, with no clear D. V was clipped by 7 bases and J by 1 base, with 10 bases between them. This CDR3 contains 13 residues. CDR1 and CDR2 (germline): ENHRY, SYGVKD. The CDR3 spells CAITGTQNTEAFF. CDR3 DNA sequence: TGTGCCATCACGGGAACACAGAACACTGAAGCTTTCTTT.

The gene calls are TRBV5-1 and TRBJ2-3; D ambiguous. This CDR3 spans 14 amino acids. Looked up from germline, CDR1 is SGHRS and CDR2 is YFSETQ. V was shortened by 0 bases and J by 0 bases, with 5 bases between the two germline ends. The CDR3 DNA is TGCGCCAGCAGCTTGGTGGAGAGCACAGATACGCAGTATTTT. The encoded protein is CASSLVESTDTQYF.

The V call is TRBV5-1, the J call TRBJ2-2; no definite D call. Trimming stripped 2 bases from V and 7 bases from J, with 6 bases between. The germline gives CDR1 SGHRS, CDR2 YFSETQ. The CDR3 has 12 amino acids. CDR3 in amino acids: CASSFFRGELFF. In nucleotides, the CDR3 is TGCGCCAGCAGCTTTTTCCGCGGGGAGCTGTTTTTT. The whole variable domain, filled in from reference TRBV5-1 and TRBJ2-2, reads KAGVTQTPRYLIKTRGQQVTLSCSPISGHRSVSWYQQTPGQGLQFLFEYFSETQRNKGNFPGRFSGRQFSNSRSEMNVSTLELGDSALYLCASSFFRGELFFGEGSRLTVL.

The V and J genes are TRBV28 and TRBJ1-4, with D unresolved. Deletions cut 4 bases from V and 8 bases from J, with 8 bases between. CDR1 and CDR2 (germline): MDHEN, SYDVKM. The CDR3 contains 12 residues. CDR3 sequence (DNA): TGTGCCAGCAGTTCTGGCAGAGAAAAACTGTTTTTT. Amino acids: CASSSGREKLFF.

The V gene is TRBV18, the J gene TRBJ2-1, with TRBD2 identical over 14 bases. The V and J ends lost 1 base and 8 bases, in that order; junction bases with no gene match: 1. The CDR3 spans 15 residues. The germline CDR1 and CDR2 sequences are KGHSH and LQKENI. The CDR3 loop is CASSPRLAGGHEQFF. The CDR3 coding sequence is TGTGCCAGCTCACCACGACTAGCGGGGGGGCATGAGCAGTTCTTC.

This clone occurred many times. The gene calls are TRBV4-2 and TRBJ2-7; 9 bases are a match to TRBD1. Germline values: CDR1 LGHNA, CDR2 YNFKEQ. The CDR3 extends over 16 amino acids. Trimming at V came to 1 base and at J to 4 bases, leaving 8 bases not matched to a gene. The DNA for the CDR3 is TGTGCCAGCAGCCAAGTCTCTCCGGGACAGGGTTACGAGCAGTACTTC. Translating it yields CASSQVSPGQGYEQYF.

The chain links TRBV29-1 to TRBJ2-7; D is possibly TRBD1 (6 bases). Germline CDR1 reads SQVTM; CDR2 reads ANQGSEA. V was trimmed by 1 base and J by 3 bases, leaving 13 bases between them. This CDR3 is built from 14 residues. The CDR3 sequence: CSVEGADSLYEQYF. CDR3 DNA sequence: TGCAGCGTTGAAGGGGCGGACAGCCTCTACGAGCAGTACTTC.

The chain uses TRBV28 and TRBJ2-1; 8 bases agree with TRBD2. CDR3 length: 15 residues. CDR1 is MDHEN, CDR2 SYDVKM, per germline. J was trimmed by 6 bases and V by 6 bases; bases with no gene match: 10. CDR3 region: CASSSGSSGINEQFF. The CDR3 DNA follows: TGTGCCAGCAGCAGCGGGAGTTCGGGAATCAATGAGCAGTTCTTC.

This chain joins TRBV6-5 and TRBJ2-1, with 8 bases matching TRBD2. Germline CDR1 reads MNHEY; CDR2 reads SVGAGI. The CDR3 covers 13 residues. After removal of 11 bases from V and 4 bases from J, the junction contained 7 bases not matched to a gene. DNA of the CDR3: TGTGCCCGCCGCCAGCGGGAGTACAATGAGCAGTTCTTC. This encodes CARRQREYNEQFF.

V gene TRBV19 combines with J gene TRBJ1-2; D is undetermined. CDR1 LNHDA and CDR2 SQIVND come from the germline V gene (reference sequence). The CDR3 spans 15 residues. Between the trimmed V and J ends, which lost 5 bases and 2 bases, there was a span of 15 bases. CDR3 in amino acids: CASSSIGSTNYGYTF. The CDR3 DNA reads TGTGCCAGTAGTTCTATCGGGTCAACAAACTATGGCTACACCTTC.

This clone was detected once. J is TRBJ1-1 and V is TRBV4-1; D not resolved. The CDR3 is made up of 13 amino acids. V was clipped by 2 bases and J by 5 bases, with 9 bases between them. Germline-derived CDR1 and CDR2 are MGHRA and YSYEKL. DNA of the CDR3: TGCGCCAGCAGCCAAATCGGGGTGACTGAAGCTTTCTTT. Its protein is CASSQIGVTEAFF.

As DNA, the CDR3 is TGTGCCAGCAGTCGACTAGCGGGGTCAACCTACAATGAGCAGTTCTTC. Residues: CASSRLAGSTYNEQFF. V is TRBV6-6 and J is TRBJ2-1, with 11 bases aligning to TRBD2. V lost 5 bases and J lost 2; bases outside the gene matches: 5. From germline, CDR1 is MNHNY and CDR2 SVGAGI (reference sequence). The CDR3 consists of 16 residues.

This clone showed up just a few times. The genes are TRBV7-8 and TRBJ1-3; D not resolved. This CDR3 has 14 residues. Per the germline V gene, CDR1 is SGHVS and CDR2 is FQNEAQ. Trimming cost V 1 base and J 0 bases, with 4 bases left between them. The CDR3 DNA reads TGTGCCAGCAGCTTAGAAGCCTCTGGAAACACCATATATTTT. Translated: CASSLEASGNTIYF. The variable domain in full, with the rest retrieved from reference TRBV7-8 and TRBJ1-3, is GAGVSQSPRYKVAKRGQDVALRCDPISGHVSLFWYQQALGQGPEFLTYFQNEAQLDKSGLPSDRFFAERPEGSVSTLKIQRTQQEDSAVYLCASSLEASGNTIYFGEGSWLTVV.

The chain employs TRBV18 and TRBJ2-1, with 12 bases lining up with TRBD2. V shed 3 bases, J shed 9 bases, and the junction held 6 bases outside the gene matches. Per germline, CDR1 KGHSH and CDR2 LQKENI. The CDR3 consists of 15 residues. Here the CDR3 DNA reads TGTGCCAGCTCACCGTCTAGCGGGAGGGGAAGTGAGCAGTTCTTC. This codes for CASSPSSGRGSEQFF.

The rearrangement joins TRBV19 to TRBJ2-6; 10 bases match TRBD2. V trimming: 4 bases; J trimming: 5 bases; junction bases outside the gene matches: 8. This CDR3 contains 17 residues. From germline, CDR1 is LNHDA and CDR2 SQIVND (reference sequence). CDR3 bases: TGTGCCAGTAGTACACGACTAGCGGGCCCCTGGGCCAACGTCCTGACTTTC. Protein product: CASSTRLAGPWANVLTF. The full variable domain, completed using reference TRBV19 and TRBJ2-6, is DGGITQSPKYLFRKEGQNVTLSCEQNLNHDAMYWYRQDPGQGLRLIYYSQIVNDFQKGDIAEGYSVSREKKESFPLTVTSAQKNPTAFYLCASSTRLAGPWANVLTFGAGSRLTVL.

This clone was detected once. The genes are TRBV27 and TRBJ2-2; TRBD2 is a possible D gene (5 bases). Germline V gene data show CDR1 as MNHEY and CDR2 as SMNVEV (reference sequence). Trimming took off 5 bases at V and 8 bases at J, with 12 bases between the two ends. CDR3 length: 13 amino acids. CDR3 in DNA: TGTGCCAGCAGTCGAAGCGGTGGTGGGGAGCTGTTTTTT. Its protein product is CASSRSGGGELFF.

The chain carries TRBV11-2 and TRBJ1-2; 10 nucleotides match TRBD1. The J segment lost 4 bases and the V segment lost 5 bases, leaving 1 base of the junction unmatched. Germline assignment: CDR1 SGHAT and CDR2 FQNNGV. This CDR3 comprises 13 residues. The chain's CDR3 is CASSRQGAYGYTF. DNA for the CDR3: TGTGCCAGCAGCCGACAGGGGGCCTATGGCTACACCTTC.